This T cell receptor (beta chain) was recovered during a study of blood T cell repertoires in COVID-19. Looked up from germline, CDR1 is SGHTA and CDR2 is FQGNSA. Trimming took 3 bases from V and 4 from J; bases not matched to a gene: 4. The CDR3 runs 15 residues. Original handling: Estimation of nucleated cell counts was performed using reference gene primer amplification. Libraries were prepared by immunoSEQ multiplex PCR; TCRdb keeps only in-frame clonotypes and omits some of them. For V, J and clone size, that table is used; D and trimming come from the DNA. The sample yields tens of thousands of clones, approximately 83% seen once.

The gene calls are TRBV7-2 and TRBJ2-2; TRBD1 agrees at 8 bases. Sequences were obtained from peripheral blood. This receptor was obtained from a woman of 80 years or more with COVID-19, enrolled during active disease. CDR3 DNA: TGTGCCAGCAGCTTCGCACAGGGGGGCACCGGGGAGCTGTTTTTT. This codes for CASSFAQGGTGELFF.